The present entry profiles one TCR beta chain with its context. The specificity of this receptor is unknown. Base-call qualities are not available, and no considerably larger clone is one nucleotide away. To sequence the TCRbeta CDR3 region, genomic DNA was isolated from the sorted cells. The immunoSEQ Assay was used for sequencing of TCRbeta CDR3 regions. The immuneACCESS repertoire file appears here via TCRdb, limited to in-frame rearrangements. These files lack a portion of the clones; in checked studies, under half of the deficit traces to unresolved V genes, and the cause of the others is not known. The sample data list 60,000 to 85,000 clones, and around four fifths of these were observed just once. In total, the top ten clones hold about 1.8% of the sample. The trial excluded patients who had a history of autoimmune disease or were on systemic immunosuppression. Peripheral blood for TCR sequencing was collected from all dose cohorts at baseline, on cycle 4 day 1, and on cycle 7 day 1. The samples were taken from a phase I, first-in-human, multicenter, open-label dose-escalation trial of ivuxolimab. The trial enrolled adults with locally advanced or metastatic head and neck squamous cell, hepatocellular, melanoma or renal cell carcinoma. Before TCR sequencing, CD4+ T cells and CD8+ T cells from peripheral blood were sorted into separate populations.

This entry is derived from a study of OX40 agonist ivuxolimab in advanced cancers. Regarding the study in general: Ivuxolimab was an agonistic, fully human IgG2 monoclonal antibody directed against OX40 (CD134), a costimulatory receptor. Intravenous ivuxolimab was administered to patients every 2 weeks at six dose levels: 0.01, 0.1, 0.3, 1.5, 3 and 10 mg/kg. Of the roughly 52 dose-escalation patients, hepatocellular carcinoma was present in approximately 20, melanoma in roughly 15, renal cell carcinoma in 9 and head and neck cancer in 9. In the dose-escalation cohort, 70% to 85% of patients were male, and the mean age was approximately 60 years, with a range of about 20 to 90. Prior anti-PD-1, anti-PD-L1 or anti-CTLA-4 therapy was permitted, and checkpoint inhibitors had been received by about two fifths of dose-escalation patients. Partial responses were achieved by three dose-escalation patients, of whom one had hepatocellular carcinoma and two had cutaneous melanoma. The point of sequencing TCRbeta in the periphery was to test whether ivuxolimab changed TCR sequence diversity and drove clonal T-cell expansion. The monotherapy dose-escalation portion (N of about 52 patients) of the phase I ivuxolimab trial is reported in the paper. What the research found in general, with its limitations: Clonal expansion of both CD4+ and CD8+ blood T cells was observed from baseline to week 6 at doses 0.1 to 3.0 mg/kg. Low levels of normalized T-cell clonal expansion were also shown by some nonresponding patients. In the 0.1-3.0 mg/kg groups, partial responders had among the lowest normalized peripheral clonal expansion, particularly in CD8+ T cells. Antigen specificity was not determined for the clonally expanded peripheral T cells. After ivuxolimab, expanded clones were on average more numerous among CD8+ T cells than among CD4+ T cells.

The CDR3 contains 14 residues, cysteine and phenylalanine counted. The sequence is cut down to CDR3 DNA, 42 bases in frame from base 1. CDR1 and CDR2 were assigned from the germline V gene (reference sequence) as LNHDA and SQIVND. The V end gives up 7 bases and the J end 4 bases, leaving 6 bases in the junction not matched to a gene. The sequencing here drew on CD4+ or CD8+ T cells sorted from blood, taken in a trial of the OX40 agonist ivuxolimab. The rearrangement joined TRBV19 to TRBJ2-3; 9 bases in between match TRBD2. The sequence derives from an adult with an advanced solid tumor such as melanoma, head and neck, liver or kidney cancer. The DNA sequence follows: TGTGCCAGTAATTTGGCGGGAGGGCCAGATACGCAGTATTTT. Translated, it reads CASNLAGGPDTQYF.